In this sample, the clone carrying this T cell receptor beta chain turned up once. Sample-barcoded 5' priming and a J-beta primer mix drove a second PCR of 7 to 11 cycles. Each CDR3 protein gets one entry after TCRdb re-called the 5' RACE reads with MiXCR. The sample records approximately 880,000 distinct CDR3 sequences, about 48% being singletons. The data were taken from a study of blood T cells in healthy people across ages. Germline CDR1 is MNHEY and CDR2 is SVGAGI. CDR3 length equals 14 residues. V was pared by 11 bases and J by 0 bases, with 14 bases between. This sequence was found in a man younger than 45 in good health. This chain connects TRBV6-5 to TRBJ1-5, with D tentatively TRBD1 (6 bases). Sequenced material: blood. The CDR3 DNA sequence: TGTGCCCGCAACGACAGGCATAGCAATCAGCCCCAGCATTTT. This encodes CARNDRHSNQPQHF.